This passage covers 9 T cell receptor beta chains from one sample sequenced in a study of PD-L1 blockade in urothelial cancer. Libraries were prepared by immunoSEQ multiplex PCR; TCRdb keeps only in-frame clonotypes and omits some of them. The repertoire holds fewer than 25,000 clones, with approximately 88% as singletons. Material: PBMCs, obtained around atezolizumab (anti-PD-L1) treatment. The receptors derive from a man over 45 with urothelial cancer.

The rearrangement uses TRBV5-4 and TRBJ2-3, with D perhaps matching TRBD2 (6 bases). The V gene's germline CDR1 is SGHNT and CDR2 YYREEE (reference sequence). V was shortened by 3 bases and J by 7 bases, with 18 bases between the two germline ends. This CDR3 has 15 amino acids. In DNA form, the CDR3 reads TGTGCCAGCAGCTGGGACTCCATAGGACCCAATACGCAGTATTTT. Its protein is CASSWDSIGPNTQYF.

This sequence joins TRBV7-6 and TRBJ1-4; 7 nucleotides agree with TRBD1. The CDR3 has 15 residues. Losses at the gene ends were 4 bases for V and 2 bases for J; bases not matched to a gene: 4. Germline V gives CDR1 SGHVS, CDR2 FNYEAQ. The CDR3, as DNA: TGTGCCAGCAGCTCGCAGACAGGGACTAATGAAAAACTGTTTTTT. It yields the protein CASSSQTGTNEKLFF.

The CDR3 bases are TGCGCCAGCAGCCAAGCACAGGGTAGAGGCTACGAGCAGTACTTC. Translated, it gives CASSQAQGRGYEQYF. The genes are TRBV4-3 and TRBJ2-7, with a possible D match to TRBD1 (6 bases). The CDR3 loop spans 15 amino acids. V was shortened by 1 base and J by 3 bases, with 13 bases between the two germline ends. CDR1 is LGHNA, CDR2 YSLEER, per germline.

The chain is built from TRBV6-6 and TRBJ2-7; D remains ambiguous. The germline gives CDR1 MNHNY, CDR2 SVGAGI (reference sequence). There are 14 residues in the CDR3. Deletions cut 2 bases from V and 1 base from J, with 9 bases between. The CDR3 spells CASSYVVQSYEQYF. The CDR3, as DNA: TGTGCCAGCAGTTACGTAGTACAGTCCTACGAGCAGTACTTC.

The V and J genes are TRBV18 and TRBJ2-2; tentatively, D is TRBD1 (6 bases). The CDR3 has 15 residues. CDR1 and CDR2 (germline): KGHSH, LQKENI. The V gene lost 4 bases and the J gene lost 0 bases, with 9 bases spanning the gap. The DNA of the CDR3 is TGTGCCAGCTCACAGGACAGAACGAACACCGGGGAGCTGTTTTTT. It codes for CASSQDRTNTGELFF.

V and J are TRBV19 and TRBJ2-7; D is uncertain. The CDR3 contains 15 residues. CDR1 and CDR2 from the germline V gene are LNHDA and SQIVND (reference sequence). With 2 bases removed from V and 5 bases from J, the gap between germline ends came to 16 bases. CDR3 nucleotides: TGTGCCAGTAGTATATACCCACGTGAGTTCCACGAGCAGTACTTC. Translating gives CASSIYPREFHEQYF.

A few counts support this clone. This sequence joins TRBV7-2 and TRBJ2-1; D ambiguous. V lost 2 bases to trimming and J lost 9 bases, with 8 bases between them. The CDR3 is 12 residues long. CDR1 SGHTA and CDR2 FQGNSA come from the germline V gene. The CDR3 DNA sequence: TGTGCCAGCAGCTTATCTCTTAGTGAGCAGTTCTTC. Translating it yields CASSLSLSEQFF.

This clone was counted only a few times. At the DNA level, this CDR3 is encoded by other sequences in the same sample as well. The chain combines TRBV6-1 with TRBJ2-5, with 12 nucleotides matching TRBD2. Losses at the gene ends were 2 bases for V and 4 bases for J; bases not matched to a gene: 2. Germline V gene sequence: CDR1 MNHNS, CDR2 SASEGT. The CDR3 contains 15 residues. The DNA of the CDR3 is TGTGCCAGCAGTGAACTAGCGGGAGGGCCAGAGACCCAGTACTTC. Its protein product is CASSELAGGPETQYF.

Only a few counts were recorded for this clone. The V gene is TRBV28, the J gene TRBJ1-2; no clear D. Germline loops: CDR1 MDHEN, CDR2 SYDVKM. The length of the CDR3 is 14 residues. V dropped 2 bases and J dropped 4 bases, with 11 bases sitting between them. The CDR3: CASSLPQVLYGYTF. The CDR3 DNA is TGTGCCAGCAGTTTACCCCAGGTTCTCTATGGCTACACCTTC.